Listed below are T cell receptor beta chains from one sample, sequenced in a study of T cells in Graves' hyperthyroidism and ophthalmopathy. MiXCR, applied by TCRdb to the multiplex PCR reads, yields one record per CDR3 protein. The sample shows roughly 250,000 distinct CDR3 sequences, more than 14% of them seen only once. The sample was blood. The receptors come from a woman between 40 and 55 years old with Graves' hyperthyroidism that later progressed to Graves' ophthalmopathy. The CDR3 runs from the conserved cysteine through the conserved F or W.

v_call | cdr3_aa
TRBV30 | CAWSVQVDTEAFF
TRBV19 | CASSTALDPLYGYTF
TRBV4-2 | CASSQDAALVSDQYF
TRBV9 | CASSQDGTGLNYGYTF
TRBV6-6 | CASSYSPRALLAGDKQFF
TRBV6-1 | CASSEWLASLGNQPQHF
TRBV15 | CATSGSGTNSYNEQFF
TRBV27 | CASSLSNRLAGWLTSSYNEQFF
TRBV10-1 | CASSNSLAGPYEQYF
TRBV7-2 | CASRPGASYNEQFF
TRBV10-3 | CPISGGWHLNSPLHF
TRBV28 | CASTTQGAGREQYF
TRBV20-1 | CSATDRYHEQYF
TRBV27 | CASSLLENPPNEQFF
TRBV27 | CASSLRGVNQPQHF
TRBV28 | CASRLRTGVNTEAFF
TRBV5-1 | CASSTTSGQETQYF
TRBV6-1 | CASRLSRGEQYF
TRBV20-1 | CSASGRNTGELFF
TRBV27 | CASSFGGRREQFF
TRBV6-1 | CASSDGQGLETQYF
TRBV4-1 | CASSRIPGTSGSQETQYF
TRBV28 | CASSILLGRNEKLFF
TRBV29-1 | CSALEGEQFF
TRBV12-3/TRBV12-4 | CASSFLPYEQYF
TRBV27 | CASSFLDRIYEQYF
TRBV5-1 | CASSFGARETQYF
TRBV28 | CASSGGQRLTDTQYF
TRBV6-1 | CASSPRAGVAKLFF
TRBV28 | CASSLFRGWSEKLFF
TRBV20-1 | CSARTGTGGFYEQYF
TRBV28 | CASSLNSKAFF
TRBV14 | CASSPRGRAEAFF
TRBV6-1 | CASSELGTPSSYNSPLHF
TRBV5-5 | CASSFGPINEQFF
TRBV10-3 | CAISGGATNEKLFF
TRBV19 | CASGRVVGSPLHF
TRBV20-1 | CSARSGTPEQSSGANVLTF
TRBV7-9 | CASSPIGAQAFSEQFF
TRBV2 | CASRGLAGGELFF
TRBV19 | CASSIRPEGRVNTEAFF
TRBV4-1 | CASSQDSFRRGQETQYF
TRBV6-1 | CASTRGFTDTQYF
TRBV16 | CASSQSNGGLNTEAFF
TRBV10-1 | CASSRRGTDTQYF
TRBV6-1 | CASTPEATNEKLFF
TRBV10-2 | CASSLARDAEAFF
TRBV20-1 | CSAPRVPNYGYTF
TRBV28 | CASSLWERPQHF
TRBV29-1 | CSVGLTSGNTIYF